Listed below are T cell receptor beta chains from one sample, sequenced in a study of shared clonotypes between healthy human individuals. Some clones are missing from TCRdb's copy, which holds only in-frame ones; the method was immunoSEQ multiplex PCR. In the table there are about 700,000 clones, about 90% of which are singletons. Material: naive CD8+ T cells sorted from blood. The receptors shown here come from a man under 40 in good health. Each CDR3 is given with its conserved first and last residue.

CDR3 length	V gene	J gene	CDR3 protein
10	TRBV25-1	TRBJ2-1	CASGYNEQFF
16	TRBV4-1	TRBJ2-1	CASSQDPGGTLREQFF
14	TRBV27	TRBJ2-4	CASSRSTTLDIQYF
14	TRBV5-1	TRBJ2-7	CASSLLMNRAEQYF
13	TRBV29-1	TRBJ1-1	CSVEGQGNTEAFF
12	TRBV19	TRBJ1-5	CASRPRSQPQHF
15	TRBV6-1	TRBJ1-4	CASSEKGDFNEKLFF
17	TRBV7-6	TRBJ2-5	CASSPPTGTAPGETQYF
17	TRBV11-2	TRBJ2-3	CASSPGLAGRSTDTQYF
14	TRBV19	TRBJ2-2	CASSIPGRGGELFF
17	TRBV9	TRBJ2-2	CASSVSGRATDTGELFF
17	TRBV6-1	TRBJ2-6	CASSEQGGGTGANVLTF
16	TRBV18	TRBJ2-7	CASSPGRDPGLYEQYF
16	TRBV6-4	TRBJ1-5	CASSDLQGAHNQPQHF
14	TRBV27	TRBJ2-7	CASSSGTSAYEQYF
13	TRBV18	TRBJ2-2	CASSPGNTGELFF
12	TRBV5-4	TRBJ1-1	CASFIGGAEAFF
13	TRBV6-6	TRBJ1-1	CASSSGPATEAFF
13	TRBV7-9	TRBJ2-5	CASSFYRQETQYF
14	TRBV5-6	TRBJ2-7	CASSPILSVYEQYF
14	TRBV2	TRBJ2-1	CASTGLAGFNEQFF
11	TRBV2	TRBJ2-3	CASPDADTQYF
15	TRBV5-1	TRBJ2-1	CASSLRQGPYNEQFF
14	TRBV4-1	TRBJ2-3	CATQPGPSPDTQYF
13	TRBV5-6	TRBJ1-5	CASSLGRSQPQHF
17	TRBV2	TRBJ2-3	CASSEKFSGRRTDTQYF
14	TRBV7-9	TRBJ1-1	CASSLVDPNTEAFF
13	TRBV30	TRBJ2-1	CAWSEGSYNEQFF
13	TRBV13	TRBJ2-1	CASSSITRNEQFF
13	TRBV29-1	TRBJ2-1	CSVDSGRFNEQFF
15	TRBV6-6	TRBJ2-3	CASSSGLAVTDTQYF
13	TRBV28	TRBJ2-1	CASSPSRTNEQFF
16	TRBV7-8	TRBJ2-7	CASSSEGREGTYEQYF
15	TRBV11-2	TRBJ2-1	CASSLDRGFYNEQFF
18	TRBV5-1	TRBJ2-3	CASSLTGTSGRTTDTQYF
14	TRBV27	TRBJ2-7	CASSFSRIGYEQYF
14	TRBV9	TRBJ2-3	CASSWTSGPDTQYF
16	TRBV13	TRBJ2-5	CASSLGSWVGEETQYF
17	TRBV14	TRBJ2-7	CASSQGHWDRTSYEQYF